This T cell receptor (beta chain) stems from a study of human T cells and chemical hapten exposure. In the study overall: TCR yield per sample varied, mainly due to pooled library volumes. Points from the study as a whole: No alteration of TCRs above 1 in 1000 frequency was seen with DPC sensitization.

This clonotype came up a few times. Its antigen is not identified. Time point described: pre-sensitization, week 0. Treatment defined: therapeutic diphenylcyclopropenone sensitization with weekly scalp DPC. Phlebotomy was performed prior to application of every patch test. TCRdb reanalysed the RACE reads using MiXCR and keeps one entry per CDR3 protein. This sample yields roughly 40,000 distinct CDR3 sequences, of which around 11% are seen a single time; 5.7% belongs to the top ten. The CDR3 has 12 amino acids. The V end lost 6 bases, the J end lost 7 bases, and 15 bases lay between the germline ends. From germline, CDR1 is DFQATT and CDR2 SNEGSKA (reference sequence).

V usage is TRBV20-1 and J usage is TRBJ1-2; D possibly corresponds to TRBD1 (5 bases). Sequenced material: whole blood, taken in connection with sensitization to the hapten diphenylcyclopropenone (DPC). This TCR came from a woman in her 30s with alopecia areata. Some clones in this sample may be carry-over from other donors' samples. The CDR3 sequence: CSAGGSSSGYTF. The CDR3 coding sequence is TGCAGTGCGGGGGGGAGTTCCAGTGGCTACACCTTC.